What follows are 15 T cell receptor beta chains derived from one specimen sequenced in a study of graft-versus-host responses after intestinal transplantation. The data were produced by immunoSEQ multiplex PCR, yet TCRdb's version contains in-frame clones alone and is incomplete. In the table there are 84,000 or so clones, around 86% of which are singletons. Their antigen targets remain unknown. The sequencing here drew on unstimulated CD8+ T cells sorted from spleen or lymph node cells, taken before transplant. These TCRs come from a human donor who was the organ donor for an intestinal transplant.

Here the CDR3 DNA reads TGTGCCAGCAGCTTGGACGGGACAATCTACGAGCAGTACTTC. The encoded protein is CASSLDGTIYEQYF. This rearrangement joins TRBV5-4 to TRBJ2-5; D perhaps matches TRBD1 (6 bases). Judging by the DNA end, TRBJ2-7 fits better; the J call may be wrong. Germline V gives CDR1 SGHNT, CDR2 YYREEE (reference sequence). The CDR3 runs 14 residues.

This chain uses TRBV19 with TRBJ1-2; no clear D. Trimming cost V 5 bases and J 4 bases, with 14 bases left between them. The length of the CDR3 is 14 residues. Germline V lookup: CDR1 LNHDA, CDR2 SQIVND (reference sequence). The chain's CDR3 is CASSSEGISYGYTF. DNA of the CDR3: TGTGCCAGTAGTTCGGAAGGGATTTCCTATGGCTACACCTTC. The variable domain in full, completed from reference TRBV19 and TRBJ1-2, reads DGGITQSPKYLFRKEGQNVTLSCEQNLNHDAMYWYRQDPGQGLRLIYYSQIVNDFQKGDIAEGYSVSREKKESFPLTVTSAQKNPTAFYLCASSSEGISYGYTFGSGTRLTVV.

The chain joins TRBV23-1 to TRBJ1-5; D gene unclear. TRBV23-1 carries the ORF label, with uncertain function. V was trimmed by 0 bases and J by 2 bases, leaving 20 bases between them. The CDR3 has 19 residues. CDR3 in amino acids: CASSQSHMLRVRGNQPQHF. CDR3 in DNA: TGCGCCAGCAGTCAATCTCATATGTTAAGGGTTCGTGGCAATCAGCCCCAGCATTTT.

The rearrangement links TRBV5-6 to TRBJ1-2; a weak D match, TRBD1 (6 bases). The length of the CDR3 is 13 residues. Looked up from germline, CDR1 is SGHDT and CDR2 is YYEEEE. The V end was cut by 5 bases, the J end by 3 bases, with 11 bases between. CDR3 loop: CASRGAWYYGYTF. The CDR3 nucleotides are TGTGCCAGCAGGGGGGCTTGGTACTATGGCTACACCTTC.

With respect to this clone: One junction end disagrees with the germline gene, perhaps due to a read error. The chain couples TRBV6-1 to TRBJ2-1; 9 bases align to TRBD2. CDR3 length: 17 residues. Per germline, CDR1 MNHNS and CDR2 SASEGT. For the CDR3, the DNA is TGTGCCAGCAGCGAAGCCCGCGGGCTAGCGGGGTACAATGAGCAGTTCTTC. Translated, it gives CASSEARGLAGYNEQFF.

The V and J genes are TRBV11-2 and TRBJ2-1; a weak D match, TRBD2 (5 bases). CDR1 and CDR2 (germline): SGHAT, FQNNGV. The CDR3 is 13 amino acids. The ends were cut back, 4 bases at V and 8 bases at J, with 12 bases in the middle. The CDR3 loop is CASSSPGIDEQFF. CDR3 in DNA: TGTGCCAGCAGCTCACCCGGGATAGATGAGCAGTTCTTC.

The table lists this clone with a few counts. The chain employs TRBV19 and TRBJ1-1; maybe TRBD1 (5 bases). The CDR3 is 13 residues long. In germline, CDR1 is LNHDA, CDR2 SQIVND (reference sequence). Trimming shortened V by 9 bases and J by 1 base, and 12 bases separated the two germline ends. CDR3 sequence reads: CASQGLGNTEAFF. The CDR3 DNA reads TGTGCCAGCCAGGGACTCGGGAACACTGAAGCTTTCTTT. Variable domain in full (rest from reference TRBV19 and TRBJ1-1): DGGITQSPKYLFRKEGQNVTLSCEQNLNHDAMYWYRQDPGQGLRLIYYSQIVNDFQKGDIAEGYSVSREKKESFPLTVTSAQKNPTAFYLCASQGLGNTEAFFGQGTRLTVV.

The V and J genes are TRBV28 and TRBJ1-1; D gene ambiguous. This CDR3 has 17 amino acids. The V end lost 3 bases, the J end lost 7 bases, and 24 bases lay between the germline ends. The V gene's germline CDR1 is MDHEN and CDR2 SYDVKM. The CDR3 nucleotides read TGTGCCAGCAGTTTGGACGACGGTGGAACAGCGTCCGATGAAGCTTTCTTT. Translation gives CASSLDDGGTASDEAFF.

V is TRBV27 and J is TRBJ1-2; a possible D gene is TRBD1 (6 bases). The CDR3 sequence is 14 residues long. Between the trimmed V and J ends, which lost 0 bases and 5 bases, there was a span of 10 bases. In germline, CDR1 is MNHEY, CDR2 SMNVEV (reference sequence). CDR3 coding DNA: TGTGCCAGCAGTTTATCTGCAGGGGTTTATGGCTACACCTTC. Residues: CASSLSAGVYGYTF.

V usage is TRBV2 and J usage is TRBJ1-3, with 7 bases aligning to TRBD1. Germline assignment: CDR1 SNHLY and CDR2 FYNNEI. The V gene end was trimmed by 1 base and the J gene end by 0 bases; junction bases not matched to a gene: 9. This CDR3 spans 18 amino acids. This CDR3 is CASSEGPLGQLSGNTIYF. The CDR3 coding sequence is TGTGCCAGCAGTGAAGGGCCGTTGGGACAGCTCTCTGGAAACACCATATATTTT. Looking up the rest from reference TRBV2 and TRBJ1-3 gives the full variable domain: EPEVTQTPSHQVTQMGQEVILRCVPISNHLYFYWYRQILGQKVEFLVSFYNNEISEKSEIFDDQFSVERPDGSNFTLKIRSTKLEDSAMYFCASSEGPLGQLSGNTIYFGEGSWLTVV.

The chain is built from TRBV5-1 and TRBJ1-2; D uncertain. Germline V gene data show CDR1 as SGHRS and CDR2 as YFSETQ. The CDR3 loop spans 15 amino acids. The V end was cut by 3 bases, the J end by 5 bases, with 17 bases between. This CDR3 is CASSSLSRGRYGYTF. CDR3 bases: TGCGCCAGCAGCTCATTATCTAGAGGCCGTTATGGCTACACCTTC.

The genes are TRBV5-4 and TRBJ1-1; D not certain. CDR1 is SGHNT, CDR2 YYREEE, per germline (reference sequence). The CDR3 is 13 amino acids. The V and J ends lost 6 bases and 1 base respectively, with 10 bases between them. CDR3 in amino acids: CASTLDGNTEAFF. The DNA for the CDR3 is TGTGCCAGCACCCTGGACGGGAACACTGAAGCTTTCTTT.

The genes are TRBV14 and TRBJ1-2; D unclear. V was trimmed by 4 bases and J by 6 bases, leaving 9 bases between them. Germline CDR1 is SGHDN and CDR2 is FVKESK. This CDR3 has 12 amino acids. The CDR3 spells CASSPQDDGYTF. DNA of the CDR3: TGTGCCAGCAGCCCTCAAGACGATGGCTACACCTTC.

This rearrangement joins TRBV19 to TRBJ2-5, with TRBD1 matching 8 bases. Germline assignment: CDR1 LNHDA and CDR2 SQIVND (reference sequence). Germline trimming cut 1 base from V and 2 bases from J; bases unmatched to any gene: 3. The CDR3 runs 15 residues. The CDR3 loop reads CASSIAYRGQETQYF. The DNA of the CDR3 is TGTGCCAGTAGTATAGCCTACAGGGGGCAAGAGACCCAGTACTTC.

The V gene is TRBV6-1, the J gene TRBJ1-1, with 8 bases fitting TRBD1. V lost 8 bases and J lost 4; bases outside the gene matches: 12. CDR1 is MNHNS, CDR2 SASEGT, per germline. This CDR3 contains 15 residues. The CDR3, as DNA: TGTGCCAGCCCTCAGGGGGCGGGGGGCATCACTGAAGCTTTCTTT. The encoded protein is CASPQGAGGITEAFF.